This T cell receptor beta chain is drawn from a study of blood T cell repertoires in COVID-19. Across the study: Sources were T cells, B-cell-depleted T cells, or PBMCs; the material itself was cDNA or gDNA.

In the original analysis: Estimation of nucleated cell counts relied on the amplification of reference gene primers. Profiling relied on immunoSEQ multiplex PCR, and the TCRdb table lists in-frame clones only, not all of them. Clone size and the V and J calls come from that table; the DNA yielded D and trimming. The table shows approximately 110,000 clones, with about 85% occurring only once. The germline V gene encodes CDR1 SGHRS and CDR2 YFSETQ. Trimming removed 0 bases at V and 1 base at J, with 8 bases between. This CDR3 contains 15 residues. A remark on this clone: Other nucleotide sequences from this sample produce the same CDR3.

The receptor comes from a man aged 50 to 59 with acute or convalescent COVID-19. This chain joins TRBV5-1 and TRBJ1-3; D unresolved. Sample: peripheral blood. This CDR3 reads CASSLESGSGNTIYF. The CDR3, as DNA: TGCGCCAGCAGCTTGGAGTCCGGGTCTGGAAACACCATATATTTT.